This is a list of T cell receptor beta chains from one sample in a study of radiation and T cells in renal cell carcinoma. Generated by immunoSEQ multiplex PCR, the TCRdb table keeps only in-frame clones and is missing some. This sample yields around 9,600 clones, of which under 60% are seen a single time; 15% to 20% belongs to the top ten. Sequenced here: tumor tissue, sampled from a patient whose treatment included radiotherapy and nephrectomy. These receptors all stem from a man between 60 and 70 years old with renal cell carcinoma. CDR3s include the opening cysteine and the closing phenylalanine or tryptophan. D genes are given only for firm matches. Some rows mark clone size as missing; the rest say once, few, many or name a class of expanded clone.

V	D	size	J	DNA	CDR3
TRBV15	NA	NA	TRBJ1-1	TGTGCCACCAGCAGAGATCAGGGGTTTGAAGCTTTCTTT	CATSRDQGFEAFF
TRBV10-1	TRBD1	NA	TRBJ1-3	TGCGCCAGCAGTGAAATCCCGGGACAGGGGATCTCTGGAAACACCATATATTTT	CASSEIPGQGISGNTIYF
TRBV11-1	NA	NA	TRBJ1-3	TGTGCCAGCAGTATTCAAGGCCCGCGAATGGGGACCATATATTTT	CASSIQGPRMGTIYF
TRBV11-2	TRBD2	NA	TRBJ2-7	TGTGCCAGCAGCCAGGGACTAGCGGGAGGCGCAGTCTACGAGCAGTACTTC	CASSQGLAGGAVYEQYF
TRBV7-6	TRBD2	NA	TRBJ2-7	TGTGCCAGCAGCCACACTAGCGGGAGGCCCTCCTACGAGCAGTACTTC	CASSHTSGRPSYEQYF
TRBV10-2	TRBD2	NA	TRBJ2-7	TGCGCCAGCAGTGCCCCGACGTTCTCGGGCGGGAGCGGCGAGCAGTACTTC	CASSAPTFSGGSGEQYF
TRBV5-1	TRBD1	NA	TRBJ2-5	TGCGCCAGCAGCTTGGGGACAGGGGGCGTAGAGACCCAGTACTTC	CASSLGTGGVETQYF
TRBV6-1	TRBD1	NA	TRBJ2-7	TGTGCCAGCAGTGTCGAGGTACGGTGGGACAGGGGGAAAACTCCCTACGAGCAGTACTTC	CASSVEVRWDRGKTPYEQYF
TRBV7-8	NA	NA	TRBJ1-5	TGTGCCAGCAGCTCAGATCCCGGGGATCAGCCCCAGCATTTT	CASSSDPGDQPQHF
TRBV28	NA	NA	TRBJ2-7	TGTGCCAGCAGTCTCTCTTGGGACATTTACGAGCAGTACTTC	CASSLSWDIYEQYF
TRBV7-9	TRBD1	few	TRBJ1-4	TGTGCCAGCAGCAAAGACAGGGGTTTTAATGAAAAACTGTTTTTT	CASSKDRGFNEKLFF
TRBV4-1	TRBD1	NA	TRBJ2-3	TGCGCCAGCAGCCACACACCGGGACAGGGGGGCACAGATACGCAGTATTTT	CASSHTPGQGGTDTQYF
TRBV6-6	NA	few	TRBJ1-5	NA	CASSSSTGSQPQHF
TRBV6-1	NA	NA	TRBJ2-7	TGTGCCAGCAGTGACCGGCGGACTCCCTACTACGAGCAGTACTTC	CASSDRRTPYYEQYF
TRBV28	TRBD1	NA	TRBJ1-2	TGTGCCAGCAGTTTAGGGGCGGTCGGGACAGCCTCCCCCTATGGCTACACCTTC	CASSLGAVGTASPYGYTF
TRBV7-8	NA	NA	TRBJ2-7	TGTGCCAGCAGCTCCTCATCTTCTAGCGCGATTTCCTACGAGCAGTACTTC	CASSSSSSSAISYEQYF
TRBV5-4	TRBD2	NA	TRBJ2-7	TGTGCCAGCAGCTTGGGGCTAGCGGGAGTACAAAGCTACGAGCAGTACTTC	CASSLGLAGVQSYEQYF
TRBV5-1	NA	few	TRBJ1-4	TGCGCCAGCAGCTTGCGGGGCCGTGGGGAAAAACTGTTTTTT	CASSLRGRGEKLFF
TRBV7-4	NA	NA	TRBJ2-2	TGTGCCAGCAGCTTAGATACAGCCCTCGGGGAGCTGTTTTTT	CASSLDTALGELFF
TRBV11-2	NA	NA	TRBJ1-2	TGTGCCAGCAGCTCTGGACAGCAAAGAGGCTATGGCTACACCTTC	CASSSGQQRGYGYTF
TRBV7-8	NA	NA	TRBJ1-1	TGTGCCAGCAGCTTAGGGGGCGTGAACACTGAAGCTTTCTTT	CASSLGGVNTEAFF
TRBV6-5	NA	few	TRBJ2-7	TGTGCCAGCAGTTTGCCTTCAACTTACGAGCAGTACTTC	CASSLPSTYEQYF
TRBV6-4	NA	NA	TRBJ1-2	TGTGCCAGCAGTGCCATCCAGGGGCAGGGTGGCTACACCTTC	CASSAIQGQGGYTF
TRBV19	TRBD1	once	TRBJ2-7	TGTGCCAGTAGTATAGCCGGGACAGGGGGCTACGAGCAGTACTTC	CASSIAGTGGYEQYF
TRBV4-3	NA	NA	TRBJ2-7	TGCGCCAGCAGCCAAGTGACCGCGCGAGAGCAGTACTTC	CASSQVTAREQYF
TRBV7-6	TRBD2	NA	TRBJ2-7	TGTGCCAGCAGTATATTCGGGGGGGACGAGCAGTACTTC	CASSIFGGDEQYF
TRBV29-1	NA	NA	TRBJ2-7	TGCAGCGTTGAAGCGGCAACCCCATACGAGCAGTACTTC	CSVEAATPYEQYF
TRBV5-6	TRBD2	NA	TRBJ2-3	TGTGCCAGCAGCTTCACCCGACTAGCGGGAGTCTCAGATACGCAGTATTTT	CASSFTRLAGVSDTQYF
TRBV29-1	NA	NA	TRBJ2-5	TGCAGCGTTGGGGGGAGTTGGCCCGGGGAGACCCAGTACTTC	CSVGGSWPGETQYF
TRBV4-1	NA	few	TRBJ1-2	TGCGCCAGCAGCCAAGATATGACAATGTGGGGCTACACCTTC	CASSQDMTMWGYTF
TRBV29-1	TRBD1	NA	TRBJ1-1	TGCAGCGTTGAATCGAACAGGGGATGGAACACTGAAGCTTTCTTT	CSVESNRGWNTEAFF
TRBV6-5	TRBD2	NA	TRBJ2-1	TGTGCCAGCTCCGGGACTAGCGGGGCCAATGAGCAGTTCTTC	CASSGTSGANEQFF
TRBV18	NA	few	TRBJ1-4	TGTGCCAGCTCACCACGCGGGGGACGTGAAAAACTGTTTTTT	CASSPRGGREKLFF
TRBV6-4	NA	NA	TRBJ1-5	TGTGCCAGCAGTTCTGGGCCCAATCAGCCCCAGCATTTT	CASSSGPNQPQHF